One sample yielded the 30 T cell receptor beta chains listed below, sequenced in a study of T cell repertoires in cytomegalovirus infection. These TCRs are of unknown antigen specificity. TCRdb used MiXCR to reprocess the reads, holding one entry per CDR3 protein. The sample gives 300,000 to 400,000 distinct CDR3 sequences, about 29% of which show up once; 20% is in the top ten. Material: cultured PBMCs, obtained from culture after CMV antigen stimulation. The source is a human donor in good health (CMV status not recorded). Some clones in this sample may be carry-over from other donors' samples.

The chain is built from TRBV7-2 and TRBJ2-5; weak D call: TRBD1 (6 bases). Germline values: CDR1 SGHTA, CDR2 FQGNSA. The CDR3 consists of 15 residues. The ends were cut back, 2 bases at V and 1 base at J, with 11 bases in the middle. The CDR3 region has the DNA TGTGCCAGCAGCTTAAATTGGGGGCTCCAAGAGACCCAGTACTTC. Translated, it gives CASSLNWGLQETQYF. Complete variable domain (other parts from reference TRBV7-2 and TRBJ2-5): GAGVSQSPSNKVTEKGKDVELRCDPISGHTALYWYRQSLGQGLEFLIYFQGNSAPDKSGLPSDRFSAERTGGSVSTLTIQRTQQEDSAVYLCASSLNWGLQETQYFGPGTRLLVL.

The J gene is TRBJ2-1, the V gene TRBV5-1; 8 bases match TRBD2. Looked up from germline, CDR1 is SGHRS and CDR2 is YFSETQ. Unmatched junction bases numbered 6, after V lost 4 bases and J lost 3 bases. The CDR3 sequence is 15 residues long. The CDR3 sequence is CASSPSGGFYNEQFF. In DNA, the CDR3 is TGCGCCAGCAGCCCGAGCGGGGGCTTCTACAATGAGCAGTTCTTC.

The sample holds many counts of this clonotype. The genes are TRBV12-3 or TRBV12-4 and TRBJ1-5, with D perhaps TRBD1 (5 bases). The CDR3 contains 18 residues. V was cut by 4 bases and J by 1 base, with 20 bases left in between. As DNA, the CDR3 is TGTGCCAGCAGTTCACCAATCCCCTCTTGGGGGAGCAATCAGCCCCAGCATTTT. This translates into CASSSPIPSWGSNQPQHF.

V gene TRBV11-2 combines with J gene TRBJ2-3, with D uncertain. The CDR3 loop spans 15 amino acids. V lost 5 bases and J 0 bases, leaving 12 bases between the germline ends. Germline lookup yields CDR1 SGHAT and CDR2 FQNNGV. CDR3 region: CASSPQTSSTDTQYF. CDR3 DNA: TGTGCCAGCAGCCCACAGACCAGCAGCACAGATACGCAGTATTTT.

J is TRBJ1-2 and V is TRBV19, with TRBD1 as a possible D gene (6 bases). This CDR3 has 13 residues. Trimming removed 7 bases from V and 1 base from J, with 10 bases in between. Germline V gives CDR1 LNHDA, CDR2 SQIVND (reference sequence). Here the CDR3 reads CASTPQGNYGYTF. Written as DNA, the CDR3 is TGTGCCAGTACTCCACAGGGTAACTATGGCTACACCTTC.

The chain carries TRBV6-5 and TRBJ1-2; 10 bases align to TRBD1. The CDR3 is 16 amino acids. J gave up 9 bases and V 8 bases, and 18 bases lay outside the gene matches. Per germline, CDR1 MNHEY and CDR2 SVGAGI. CDR3 DNA sequence: TGTGCCAGCTCCTCCTGGGGGATGACAGGGGGCAAGCGCTACACCTTC. It specifies CASSSWGMTGGKRYTF.

This clonotype was observed a handful of times. This rearrangement joins TRBV6-5 to TRBJ2-3; no reliable D call. V was cut by 8 bases and J by 0 bases, with 9 bases left in between. The CDR3 totals 13 residues. Germline loops: CDR1 MNHEY, CDR2 SVGAGI. CDR3 nucleotide sequence: TGTGCCAGCCGGCGGTCCAGCACAGATACGCAGTATTTT. This translates into CASRRSSTDTQYF.

This clonotype was counted at least ten times. V gene TRBV9 combines with J gene TRBJ2-7, with D perhaps matching TRBD2 (5 bases). The V gene lost 3 bases and the J gene lost 3 bases, with 13 bases spanning the gap. Germline V lookup: CDR1 SGDLS, CDR2 YYNGEE. The CDR3 is 14 amino acids. The CDR3 DNA sequence: TGTGCCAGCAGCGCTAAAGGACTGAACTACGAGCAGTACTTC. It specifies CASSAKGLNYEQYF.

This chain joins TRBV10-3 and TRBJ1-1; D ambiguous. The CDR3 runs 15 residues. Per germline, CDR1 ENHRY and CDR2 SYGVKD. V lost 0 bases to trimming and J lost 2 bases, with 10 bases between them. The CDR3, as DNA: TGTGCCATCAGTGAGTCCGGCGGATACAACACTGAAGCTTTCTTT. Its protein product is CAISESGGYNTEAFF.

This clonotype occurred a few times. The chain's CDR3 is CSARDFRAGAGANVLTF. The DNA of the CDR3 is TGCAGTGCTAGAGATTTTCGGGCGGGAGCTGGGGCCAACGTCCTGACTTTC. The chain uses TRBV20-1 and TRBJ2-6; 7 nucleotides align to TRBD2. With V trimmed by 0 bases and J by 2 bases, 7 bases remained unmatched. CDR1 DFQATT and CDR2 SNEGSKA come from the germline V gene (reference sequence). CDR3 length: 17 residues.

V usage is TRBV12-3 or TRBV12-4 and J usage is TRBJ1-5; 7 bases map to TRBD1. Unmatched junction bases numbered 8, after V lost 6 bases and J lost 3 bases. CDR3 size: 15 residues. The CDR3 DNA reads as TGTGCCAGCAGCCGGGGACAGACTTACAATCAGCCCCAGCATTTT. This gives the protein CASSRGQTYNQPQHF.

This clonotype was counted between two and nine times. The V gene is TRBV5-5, the J gene TRBJ1-2, with D hard to call. Trimming left V 4 bases short and J 7 bases short, with 20 bases between. The germline CDR1 and CDR2 sequences are SGHKS and YYEKEE (reference sequence). This CDR3 is built from 15 residues. CDR3 in amino acids: CASSPRAVPYGGYTF. As DNA, the CDR3 is TGTGCCAGCAGCCCGAGGGCAGTTCCTTATGGTGGCTACACCTTC.

The chain uses TRBV6-1 and TRBJ2-5; 14 positions agree with TRBD2. With 11 bases clipped from V and 2 bases from J, the junction kept 7 bases outside the gene matches. Per germline, CDR1 MNHNS and CDR2 SASEGT. The CDR3 is made up of 15 amino acids. The CDR3 region is CAFGLAGGLQETQYF. The DNA of the CDR3 is TGTGCCTTTGGACTAGCGGGGGGCTTACAAGAGACCCAGTACTTC.

This clonotype was seen a handful of times. The chain couples TRBV27 to TRBJ2-1, with a weak D call TRBD2 (5 bases). The germline V gene has CDR1 MNHEY and CDR2 SMNVEV (reference sequence). CDR3 length: 16 residues. V was cut by 3 bases and J by 0 bases, with 12 bases left in between. CDR3: CASSFLRGSSYNEQFF. In nucleotides, the CDR3 is TGTGCCAGCAGTTTTCTCCGGGGTAGCTCCTACAATGAGCAGTTCTTC.

There are a few counts of this clonotype. The chain is built from TRBV7-9 and TRBJ1-6, with D hard to call. Between the trimmed V and J ends, which lost 0 bases and 7 bases, there was a span of 16 bases. The CDR3 is 17 residues long. Germline CDR1 and CDR2: SEHNR and FQNEAQ (reference sequence). CDR3 bases: TGTGCCAGCAGCTTAGCTTCGGGGTCCCCGGGCAATTCACCCCTCCACTTT. Protein: CASSLASGSPGNSPLHF.

The sample holds a few counts of this clonotype. This chain links TRBV12-3 or TRBV12-4 with TRBJ1-1; possibly TRBD1 for D (5 bases). The CDR3 has 15 residues. Trimming stripped 6 bases from V and 1 base from J, with 15 bases between. The CDR3 bases are TGTGCCAGCAGAACCTTTTTACAGGAGAACACTGAAGCTTTCTTT. This sequence encodes CASRTFLQENTEAFF.

This clonotype was counted a few times. The chain employs TRBV6-6 and TRBJ1-3; D is unresolved. Trimming cost V 0 bases and J 7 bases, with 16 bases left between them. The germline V gene has CDR1 MNHNY and CDR2 SVGAGI (reference sequence). CDR3 length equals 16 residues. CDR3 DNA: TGTGCCAGCAGTTACTCGATAATTCCGGGTTTCAACACCATATATTTT. Protein product: CASSYSIIPGFNTIYF.

V is TRBV7-9 and J is TRBJ2-7; 8 nucleotides line up with TRBD2. Germline CDR1 reads SEHNR; CDR2 reads FQNEAQ (reference sequence). This CDR3 has 13 amino acids. Trimming cost V 5 bases and J 4 bases; bases outside gene matches: 4. The DNA of the CDR3 is TGTGCCAGCAGCGGGGCTAGCGGGTACGAGCAGTACTTC. Translation gives CASSGASGYEQYF.

V gene TRBV20-1 combines with J gene TRBJ1-4; D remains unclear. Germline CDR1 DFQATT, CDR2 SNEGSKA (reference sequence). V shed 4 bases and J shed 5 bases, with 14 bases lying between them. The CDR3 contains 14 residues. The CDR3, as DNA: TGCAGTGCTAAATCGACTCAGATCAATGAAAAACTGTTTTTT. This encodes CSAKSTQINEKLFF.

This clonotype came up a few times. Here the CDR3 DNA reads TGTGCCAGCAGTTGGCCGGGACAGGGGGTCTATGGCTACACCTTC. Protein product: CASSWPGQGVYGYTF. This chain joins TRBV6-5 and TRBJ1-2; 11 nucleotides align to TRBD1. The CDR3 loop spans 15 amino acids. Germline V gene sequence: CDR1 MNHEY, CDR2 SVGAGI. After removal of 4 bases from V and 4 bases from J, the junction contained 5 bases not matched to a gene.

A few counts support this clonotype. The chain is built from TRBV19 and TRBJ1-2; D is unclear. V was shortened by 6 bases and J by 5 bases, with 7 bases between the two germline ends. Germline CDR1 and CDR2: LNHDA and SQIVND (reference sequence). The CDR3 loop spans 11 amino acids. CDR3 sequence: CASSSRYGYTF. CDR3 nucleotide sequence: TGTGCCAGTAGCTCCCGGTATGGCTACACCTTC.

The chain joins TRBV3-1 to TRBJ1-1; D gene unclear. The CDR3 spans 11 residues. CDR1 and CDR2 (germline): LGHDT, YNNKEL (reference sequence). V was pared by 9 bases and J by 4 bases, with 9 bases between. CDR3 DNA: TGTGCCAGTTCCCAGGCCACTGAAGCTTTCTTT. This sequence encodes CASSQATEAFF.

The chain uses TRBV6-6 and TRBJ1-5; D might be TRBD1 (5 bases). V shed 3 bases and J shed 14 bases, with 26 bases lying between them. The CDR3 loop spans 16 amino acids. Germline CDR1 MNHNY, CDR2 SVGAGI (reference sequence). CDR3 sequence: CASSYMGFPGDSEEHF. The CDR3 nucleotides are TGTGCCAGCAGTTATATGGGTTTTCCGGGCGACAGTGAAGAGCATTTT.

This chain uses TRBV6-2 or TRBV6-3 with TRBJ2-2, with D maybe TRBD2 (5 bases). Germline V gene sequence: CDR1 MNHEY, CDR2 SVGEGT. V lost 2 bases and J 4 bases, leaving 8 bases between the germline ends. The CDR3 loop spans 14 amino acids. For the CDR3, the DNA is TGTGCCAGCAGTTACGACTATTCCACCGGGGAGCTGTTTTTT. Protein product: CASSYDYSTGELFF.

This clonotype was seen a few times. The CDR3 DNA sequence: TGTGCCAGCAGCCAAGACGGCAGCTCCTACGAGCAGTACTTC. It translates to CASSQDGSSYEQYF. This chain joins TRBV3-1 and TRBJ2-7, with no clear D. V gave up 0 bases and J gave up 0 bases, with 6 bases separating them. Germline V gene data show CDR1 as LGHDT and CDR2 as YNNKEL (reference sequence). The length of the CDR3 is 14 residues.

In its sample, this clonotype was seen many times. V gene TRBV7-2 combines with J gene TRBJ1-3; 8 bases map to TRBD1. Germline trimming cut 4 bases from V and 0 bases from J; bases unmatched to any gene: 5. Germline V gene data show CDR1 as SGHTA and CDR2 as FQGNSA. CDR3 size: 16 residues. The CDR3 DNA reads as TGTGCCAGCAGCTCGACAGGGGCGGCCTCTGGAAACACCATATATTTT. As protein: CASSSTGAASGNTIYF.

This clonotype was detected many times. V gene TRBV2 combines with J gene TRBJ1-5; D is unclear. This CDR3 has 15 residues. Germline assignment: CDR1 SNHLY and CDR2 FYNNEI. V was cut by 2 bases and J by 8 bases, with 16 bases left in between. The CDR3 coding sequence is TGTGCCAGCAGTGAATTGAGGACCTCTGGAGAGCCCCAGCATTTT. It specifies CASSELRTSGEPQHF.

V gene TRBV5-1 combines with J gene TRBJ2-7; 10 bases align to TRBD1. CDR1 is SGHRS, CDR2 YFSETQ, per germline. This CDR3 contains 15 residues. The V and J ends lost 3 bases and 3 bases, in that order; junction bases with no gene match: 6. CDR3 residues: CASSSTGGRHYEQYF. For the CDR3, the DNA is TGCGCCAGCAGCTCGACAGGGGGCCGACACTACGAGCAGTACTTC.

The chain is built from TRBV19 and TRBJ1-2; 7 bases fit TRBD1. Germline loops: CDR1 LNHDA, CDR2 SQIVND (reference sequence). This CDR3 has 16 residues. Germline trimming cut 4 bases from V and 5 bases from J; bases unmatched to any gene: 13. In nucleotides, the CDR3 is TGTGCCAGTAGTACTCCCACAGGGGCTCGAACTTATGGCTACACCTTC. Translated: CASSTPTGARTYGYTF.

This clonotype was recorded once. The V and J genes are TRBV5-5 and TRBJ2-2; D perhaps matches TRBD1 (5 bases). This CDR3 contains 13 residues. CDR1 is SGHKS and CDR2 is YYEKEE in the germline V gene (reference sequence). Trimming took 2 bases from V and 3 from J, leaving 5 bases between them. CDR3 bases: TGTGCCAGCAGCTTCAGGGACACCGGGGAGCTGTTTTTT. Translation: CASSFRDTGELFF.